This entry is about one T cell receptor beta chain. Its specificity is not known. Germline trimming cut 7 bases from V and 0 bases from J; bases unmatched to any gene: 1. There are 13 residues in the CDR3. Unique molecular identifier tags were affixed to discrete cDNA molecules. TCRdb re-derived calls from the 5' RACE reads in MiXCR, one entry per CDR3 protein. The sample lists 70,000 to 90,000 distinct CDR3 sequences, around 9.3% occurring once. This specimen belongs to a study of early T cells in non-severe SARS-CoV-2 infection. Study background: Unsorted whole blood bulk RNA was sequenced, with unpaired chains. The study's findings and limits: CD4 and private specificities were missed by VDJdb matching, which favored anti-spike CD8 responses.

The chain employs TRBV12-3 or TRBV12-4 and TRBJ2-3; 7 bases map to TRBD2. The clonotype comes from an adult who was a healthcare worker with PCR-confirmed SARS-CoV-2 infection or an uninfected control (not recorded which). Sequences were derived from whole blood, sampled at baseline. Here the CDR3 reads CASKGGSTDTQYF. CDR3 in DNA: TGTGCCAGCAAGGGAGGGAGCACAGATACGCAGTATTTT.